The 32 T cell receptor beta chains below come from one sample, sequenced in a study of CD8 T cells in ankylosing spondylitis. Study observations and caveats: Seemingly characteristic of ankylosing spondylitis blood was a TCR beta motif consisting of 7 or 8 highly homologous variants.

TCRdb ran MiXCR on the 5' RACE reads and lists one entry per CDR3 protein. The sample has about 440,000 distinct CDR3 sequences; roughly a sixth are singletons. Their antigens are not known. Sample: blood, either unsorted or a sorted T cell fraction (not recorded which). Receptors originate from a male donor with ankylosing spondylitis.

This clonotype was picked up a small number of times. V usage is TRBV9 and J usage is TRBJ2-2; D is possibly TRBD1 (5 bases). This CDR3 is 15 amino acids long. The germline CDR1 and CDR2 sequences are SGDLS and YYNGEE. V was cut by 4 bases and J by 7 bases, with 17 bases left in between. For the CDR3, the DNA is TGTGCCAGCAGCCCCCAGGGCAAGAACTTCGGGGAGCTGTTTTTT. It is translated as CASSPQGKNFGELFF.

The CDR3 DNA follows: TGTGCCAGCAGTTTTCATTCCGGGGATACAGAAAAACTGTTTTTT. As protein: CASSFHSGDTEKLFF. The chain has TRBV12-3 or TRBV12-4 and TRBJ1-4; D is unresolved. Trimming stripped 3 bases from V and 8 bases from J, with 16 bases between. This CDR3 comprises 15 residues.

The chain employs TRBV28 and TRBJ2-7; 8 bases line up with TRBD1. In germline, CDR1 is MDHEN, CDR2 SYDVKM. The CDR3 has 14 amino acids. The V segment lost 7 bases and the J segment 7 bases; nucleotides outside the gene matches: 12. The CDR3 nucleotides are TGTGCCAGCACCCCCCAGGGGGCTCTGTGGGAGCAGTACTTC. It codes for CASTPQGALWEQYF.

The J gene is TRBJ1-5, the V gene TRBV10-2; tentatively, D is TRBD1 (6 bases). The CDR3 is made up of 13 amino acids. Trimming cost V 2 bases and J 5 bases, with 7 bases left between them. Germline assignment: CDR1 WSHSY and CDR2 SAAADI. CDR3 nucleotide sequence: TGCGCCAGCAGTGAGACAGGGTATCAGCCCCAGCATTTT. This translates into CASSETGYQPQHF.

This clonotype was observed a handful of times. The CDR3: CASSFTTSGIAGNEQFF. CDR3 DNA sequence: TGTGCCAGCAGCTTCACAACTAGCGGTATTGCGGGGAATGAGCAGTTCTTC. The rearrangement uses TRBV9 and TRBJ2-1; the match to TRBD2 covers 8 bases. CDR3 length equals 17 residues. Germline CDR1 reads SGDLS; CDR2 reads YYNGEE. With 4 bases clipped from V and 7 bases from J, the junction kept 16 bases outside the gene matches. The whole variable domain, remainder taken from reference TRBV9 and TRBJ2-1, is DSGVTQTPKHLITATGQRVTLRCSPRSGDLSVYWYQQSLDQGLQFLIQYYNGEERAKGNILERFSAQQFPDLHSELNLSSLELGDSALYFCASSFTTSGIAGNEQFFGPGTRLTVL.

This clonotype was found many times. CDR3 nucleotide sequence: TGTGCCATCAGCACCGGGACAGGGAACTATGGCTACACCTTC. Protein sequence: CAISTGTGNYGYTF. The J gene is TRBJ1-2, the V gene TRBV10-3; 9 positions agree with TRBD1. Trimming cost V 6 bases and J 2 bases; bases outside gene matches: 4. The germline gives CDR1 ENHRY, CDR2 SYGVKD. CDR3 length: 14 amino acids.

The chain carries TRBV7-8 and TRBJ2-2; possible D gene TRBD2, 6 bases. The germline V and J ends were trimmed by 2 bases and 7 bases, with 14 bases remaining between them. Germline CDR1 reads SGHVS; CDR2 reads FQNEAQ. This CDR3 comprises 15 residues. The CDR3 DNA reads as TGTGCCAGCAGCTTAAGGGGCGGGGAGAACGGGGAGCTGTTTTTT. Its protein product is CASSLRGGENGELFF.

This clonotype has ten or more counts. The chain joins TRBV29-1 to TRBJ1-5; TRBD1 matches at 9 bases. V lost 6 bases, J lost 4 bases, and 4 bases stayed unmatched. The CDR3 loop spans 13 amino acids. The germline V gene has CDR1 SQVTM and CDR2 ANQGSEA. The CDR3 reads CSVGQGKNQPQHF. CDR3 nucleotide sequence: TGCAGCGTAGGACAGGGGAAAAATCAGCCCCAGCATTTT.

This clonotype appeared a few times. The gene calls are TRBV12-3 or TRBV12-4 and TRBJ1-4; 9 bases are a match to TRBD1. The CDR3 extends over 16 amino acids. V dropped 3 bases and J dropped 4; count of bases not matched to a gene: 6. The CDR3 DNA reads TGTGCCAGCAGTTTGAACAGGGGGCTTTATAATGAAAAACTGTTTTTT. Translation gives CASSLNRGLYNEKLFF.

The chain joins TRBV27 to TRBJ2-5; TRBD2 aligns across 8 bases. Losses at the gene ends were 6 bases for V and 1 base for J; bases not matched to a gene: 7. The CDR3 loop spans 15 amino acids. CDR1 and CDR2 (germline): MNHEY, SMNVEV (reference sequence). The CDR3 DNA reads TGTGCCAGCAGAAAAATCGGGGGGGCCCAAGAGACCCAGTACTTC. Translation gives CASRKIGGAQETQYF.

This clonotype showed up just a few times. V gene TRBV6-5 combines with J gene TRBJ2-3; D possibly corresponds to TRBD2 (5 bases). In germline, CDR1 is MNHEY, CDR2 SVGAGI. V lost 3 bases to trimming and J lost 0 bases, with 10 bases between them. The CDR3 length is 15 residues. CDR3 amino acids: CASSYGGPSTDTQYF. The CDR3 DNA is TGTGCCAGCAGTTATGGCGGGCCTAGCACAGATACGCAGTATTTT.

This clonotype has a handful of counts. V is TRBV5-6 and J is TRBJ1-1, with D tentatively TRBD1 (6 bases). The CDR3 consists of 15 residues. In germline, CDR1 is SGHDT, CDR2 YYEEEE. Trimming shortened V by 2 bases and J by 1 base, and 12 bases separated the two germline ends. Here the CDR3 reads CASSFKDRTNTEAFF. The DNA of the CDR3 is TGTGCCAGCAGCTTCAAGGACAGAACGAACACTGAAGCTTTCTTT.

The sample holds a few counts of this clonotype. The chain employs TRBV6-1 and TRBJ2-7; D remains unclear. V lost 2 bases to trimming and J lost 9 bases, with 11 bases between them. CDR3 length equals 12 residues. Germline CDR1 is MNHNS and CDR2 is SASEGT. As DNA, the CDR3 is TGTGCCAGCAGTGAAATGCAGTTTTTGCAGTACTTC. Translation gives CASSEMQFLQYF.

This clonotype was picked up many times. For the CDR3, the DNA is TGCAGTGCTCCCAGGTCCGGGACAGGGGGCAATCAGCCCCAGCATTTT. Encoded protein: CSAPRSGTGGNQPQHF. The chain couples TRBV20-1 to TRBJ1-5; 10 bases line up with TRBD1. CDR1 and CDR2 (germline): DFQATT, SNEGSKA (reference sequence). The CDR3 covers 16 residues. Trimming at V came to 5 bases and at J to 2 bases, leaving 9 bases not matched to a gene.

This clonotype has just a few counts. The genes are TRBV29-1 and TRBJ2-7; possibly TRBD2 for D (6 bases). The germline gives CDR1 SQVTM, CDR2 ANQGSEA. V lost 4 bases and J lost 2, with 15 bases in between. The CDR3 extends over 14 amino acids. Here the CDR3 reads CSVGVGTGAYEQYF. DNA for the CDR3: TGCAGCGTTGGAGTCGGGACTGGGGCCTACGAGCAGTACTTC.

The chain has TRBV28 and TRBJ1-2, with D possibly TRBD1 on 5 matching bases. Germline-derived CDR1 and CDR2 are MDHEN and SYDVKM. The CDR3 is 15 residues long. V gave up 5 bases and J gave up 0 bases, with 13 bases separating them. The CDR3 nucleotides read TGTGCCAGCAGTCAAACAGGCGACTCTAACTATGGCTACACCTTC. Its protein is CASSQTGDSNYGYTF.

V usage is TRBV7-2 and J usage is TRBJ2-1, with D perhaps given as TRBD1 or TRBD2 (5 bases each). Germline assignment: CDR1 SGHTA and CDR2 FQGNSA. This CDR3 has 13 amino acids. V gave up 7 bases and J gave up 6 bases, with 13 bases separating them. CDR3 loop: CASTRRGANEQFF. The CDR3 nucleotides are TGTGCCAGCACCAGAAGAGGGGCCAATGAGCAGTTCTTC.

This clonotype was picked up many times. The chain employs TRBV12-3 or TRBV12-4 and TRBJ2-5; the D is unclear. V lost 3 bases to trimming and J lost 2 bases, with 13 bases between them. The CDR3 consists of 15 residues. The DNA of the CDR3 is TGTGCCAGCAGTTTTGTGGGTTCCACTCAAGAGACCCAGTACTTC. Its protein product is CASSFVGSTQETQYF.

This clonotype was found a few times. The chain carries TRBV29-1 and TRBJ1-3, with D unresolved. With 2 bases removed from V and 6 bases from J, the gap between germline ends came to 17 bases. Germline lookup yields CDR1 SQVTM and CDR2 ANQGSEA. This CDR3 contains 15 residues. The CDR3 protein is CSVEWKSGEKNTIYF. The DNA of the CDR3 is TGCAGCGTTGAATGGAAGTCAGGCGAAAAAAACACCATATATTTT.

This clonotype was seen a handful of times. The chain has TRBV6-2 or TRBV6-3 and TRBJ2-1, with 13 positions matching TRBD2. Trimming at V came to 2 bases and at J to 12 bases, leaving 7 bases not matched to a gene. CDR1 and CDR2 from the germline V gene are MNHEY and SVGEGT. The CDR3 has 15 amino acids. CDR3: CASSYLTSGRAGQFF. Written as DNA, the CDR3 is TGTGCCAGCAGTTACCTTACTAGCGGGAGGGCCGGGCAGTTCTTC.

The rearrangement links TRBV29-1 to TRBJ1-1, with TRBD1 identical over 8 bases. The V segment lost 4 bases and the J segment 11 bases; nucleotides outside the gene matches: 12. Germline V gene data show CDR1 as SQVTM and CDR2 as ANQGSEA. The CDR3 extends over 13 amino acids. For the CDR3, the DNA is TGCAGCGTTGCCGGGACAGGCGAGATCGTTGCTTTCTTT. It translates to CSVAGTGEIVAFF. The whole variable domain, filled in from reference TRBV29-1 and TRBJ1-1, reads SAVISQKPSRDICQRGTSLTIQCQVDSQVTMMFWYRQQPGQSLTLIATANQGSEATYESGFVIDKFPISRPNLTFSTLTVSNMSPEDSSIYLCSVAGTGEIVAFFGQGTRLTVV.

The chain uses TRBV5-1 and TRBJ1-2, with 7 bases matching TRBD1. Germline V gene sequence: CDR1 SGHRS, CDR2 YFSETQ. Unmatched junction bases numbered 10, after V lost 3 bases and J lost 8 bases. The CDR3 consists of 14 residues. For the CDR3, the DNA is TGCGCCAGCAGCTCAGGACAGGTAACGGGAGGCTACACCTTC. It encodes CASSSGQVTGGYTF.

This clonotype was seen more than once but under ten times. The rearrangement links TRBV15 to TRBJ1-6; D remains unclear. The V gene lost 5 bases and the J gene lost 6 bases, with 11 bases spanning the gap. The CDR3 has 14 amino acids. Germline-derived CDR1 and CDR2 are LNHNV and YYDKDF (reference sequence). This CDR3 is CATSGDAGNSPLHF. DNA of the CDR3: TGTGCCACCAGCGGTGACGCCGGTAATTCACCCCTCCACTTT.

The genes are TRBV7-9 and TRBJ2-7; weak D call: TRBD2 (7 bases). V was cut by 5 bases and J by 4 bases, with 21 bases left in between. This CDR3 is built from 16 residues. Germline V CDR1 and CDR2: SEHNR, FQNEAQ (reference sequence). In DNA form, the CDR3 reads TGTGCCAGCAGCCCCCGTTCGAGAGGGGGGGCGTACGAGCAGTACTTC. The encoded protein is CASSPRSRGGAYEQYF.

This clonotype was seen only a few times. The rearrangement links TRBV4-3 to TRBJ2-7; tentative D call: TRBD1 (6 bases). The V end lost 6 bases, the J end lost 0 bases, and 15 bases lay between the germline ends. The CDR3 is made up of 15 amino acids. Germline V gene sequence: CDR1 LGHNA, CDR2 YSLEER. CDR3 nucleotides: TGCGCCAGCAGGTACCGGGACACCGGCTCCTACGAGCAGTACTTC. This encodes CASRYRDTGSYEQYF.

The chain joins TRBV20-1 to TRBJ1-1; 7 bases fit TRBD1. CDR1 and CDR2 (germline): DFQATT, SNEGSKA (reference sequence). CDR3 length: 14 residues. V lost 2 bases and J lost 0; bases outside the gene matches: 3. The CDR3 DNA reads as TGCAGTGCTAGATGGGGACAGTTGAACACTGAAGCTTTCTTT. This encodes CSARWGQLNTEAFF.

The chain employs TRBV2 and TRBJ2-3, with unresolved D. Germline V gene data show CDR1 as SNHLY and CDR2 as FYNNEI. This CDR3 has 16 amino acids. Deletions cut 5 bases from V and 0 bases from J, with 15 bases between. The CDR3 bases are TGTGCCAGCAGTAAGATGGGCCCAGCTAGCACAGATACGCAGTATTTT. Translating it yields CASSKMGPASTDTQYF.

In its sample, this clonotype was seen a few times. The chain has TRBV6-5 and TRBJ1-2; D remains ambiguous. CDR1 and CDR2 (germline): MNHEY, SVGAGI. The CDR3 totals 14 residues. V was pared by 6 bases and J by 1 base, with 12 bases between. The CDR3, as DNA: TGTGCCAGCAGCCGGGCAGCAGTTAACTATGGCTACACCTTC. Encoded protein: CASSRAAVNYGYTF.

V usage is TRBV18 and J usage is TRBJ2-6, with 7 bases that match TRBD2. CDR1 and CDR2 (germline): KGHSH, LQKENI. J was trimmed by 2 bases and V by 3 bases; bases with no gene match: 1. The length of the CDR3 is 15 residues. CDR3 coding DNA: TGTGCCAGCTCACCCGGGGGGACTGGGGCCAACGTCCTGACTTTC. Protein product: CASSPGGTGANVLTF. The complete variable domain, with remaining parts taken from reference TRBV18 and TRBJ2-6, reads NAGVMQNPRHLVRRRGQEARLRCSPMKGHSHVYWYRQLPEEGLKFMVYLQKENIIDESGMPKERFSAEFPKEGPSILRIQQVVRGDSAAYFCASSPGGTGANVLTFGAGSRLTVL.

The CDR3 DNA reads as TGCGCCAGCAGTGCGGCGGGGGTCGTTTCCTACAATGAGCAGTTCTTC. Translation gives CASSAAGVVSYNEQFF. This chain links TRBV10-1 with TRBJ2-1, with 7 positions matching TRBD2. The length of the CDR3 is 16 residues. V lost 4 bases, J lost 1 base, and 7 bases stayed unmatched. In germline, CDR1 is WNHNN, CDR2 SYGVQD (reference sequence).

In this sample, this clonotype turned up a few times. V usage is TRBV28 and J usage is TRBJ2-7; D gene ambiguous. The germline V gene has CDR1 MDHEN and CDR2 SYDVKM. CDR3 length: 14 residues. Trimming shortened V by 4 bases and J by 3 bases, and 13 bases separated the two germline ends. CDR3 DNA: TGTGCCAGCAGTTCCCCCCCCGGACGCTACGAGCAGTACTTC. This encodes CASSSPPGRYEQYF.

The CDR3 reads CSALEVTSGNTIYF. In nucleotides, the CDR3 is TGCAGTGCTTTGGAGGTAACCTCTGGAAACACCATATATTTT. V usage is TRBV20-1 and J usage is TRBJ1-3; D gene unclear. V lost 5 bases to trimming and J lost 0 bases, with 11 bases between them. CDR3 length: 14 amino acids. Germline V lookup: CDR1 DFQATT, CDR2 SNEGSKA (reference sequence).